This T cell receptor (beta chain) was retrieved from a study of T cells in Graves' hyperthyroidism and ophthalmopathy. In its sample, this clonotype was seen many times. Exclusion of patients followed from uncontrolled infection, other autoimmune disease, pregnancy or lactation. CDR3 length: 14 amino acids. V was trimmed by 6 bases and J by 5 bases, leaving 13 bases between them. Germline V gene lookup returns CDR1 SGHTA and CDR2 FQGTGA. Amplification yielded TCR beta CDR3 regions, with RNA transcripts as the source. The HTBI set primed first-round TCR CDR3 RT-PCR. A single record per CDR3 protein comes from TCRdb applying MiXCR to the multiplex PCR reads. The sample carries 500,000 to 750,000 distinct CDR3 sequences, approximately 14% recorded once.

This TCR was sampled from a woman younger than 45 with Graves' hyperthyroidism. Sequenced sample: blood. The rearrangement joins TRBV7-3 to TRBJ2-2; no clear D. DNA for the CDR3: TGTGCCAGCAGTTTGGCTAGTGGGACCGGGGAGCTGTTTTTT. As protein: CASSLASGTGELFF. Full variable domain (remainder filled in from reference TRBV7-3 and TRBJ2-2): GAGVSQTPSNKVTEKGKYVELRCDPISGHTALYWYRQSLGQGPEFLIYFQGTGAADDSGLPNDRFFAVRPEGSVSTLKIQRTERGDSAVYLCASSLASGTGELFFGEGSRLTVL.